These T cell receptor beta chains were read from a single sample in a study of blood T cell repertoires in COVID-19. TCRdb's table, derived via immunoSEQ multiplex PCR, lists solely in-frame clones and lacks some. Among roughly 97,000 clones, just under 85% were seen once, and the ten largest hold 3.3%. Sequencing was done on a sample of peripheral blood. These receptors were taken from a woman older than 75 with active or convalescent COVID-19. Both conserved end residues are part of each CDR3. Each record gives: clone size, D gene, J gene, V gene, CDR3 DNA, CDR3 protein. The D gene is left open where the match is weak. Clone size is stated in some rows and not others, as once, few, many or a class when expanded.

- | TRBD2 | TRBJ2-1 | TRBV4-3 | TGCGCCAGCAGCCGAGCTAGCGGGAGTTTCGACAATGAGCAGTTCTTC | CASSRASGSFDNEQFF
- | TRBD1 | TRBJ2-3 | TRBV29-1 | TGCAGCGCTTCCTGGACAGGGGGCACAGATACGCAGTATTTT | CSASWTGGTDTQYF
- | TRBD1 | TRBJ1-6 | TRBV4-1 | TGCGCCAGCAGCCAACGGGACAGTAATTCACCCCTCCACTTT | CASSQRDSNSPLHF
- | - | TRBJ2-1 | TRBV28 | TGTGCCAGCAGTTTACAGGGAGGAAGTCTGTTCTTC | CASSLQGGSLFF
many | - | TRBJ1-1 | TRBV11-2 | TGTGCCAGCAGCTTAGCAGGTACCCAGGTTGAAGCTTTCTTT | CASSLAGTQVEAFF
- | TRBD1 | TRBJ2-7 | TRBV6-5 | TGTGCCAGCAGCCCGGACAGGGGGCGCGACGAGCAGTACTTC | CASSPDRGRDEQYF
- | TRBD1 | TRBJ1-1 | TRBV7-7 | TGTGCTAGCAGCCCGGGACAGGGTTTCTCTGAAGCTTTCTTT | CASSPGQGFSEAFF
- | - | TRBJ2-7 | TRBV5-1 | TGCGCCAGCAGCCTCAGGGTAGGGCCCTACGAGCAGTACTTC | CASSLRVGPYEQYF
- | - | TRBJ2-3 | TRBV5-4 | TGTGCCAGCAGCTTGGGCGTAGGACACACAGATACGCAGTATTTT | CASSLGVGHTDTQYF
- | TRBD1 | TRBJ2-7 | TRBV16 | TGTGCCAGCAGCCCCCAGGGGGCTTCCTACGAGCAGTACTTC | CASSPQGASYEQYF
- | TRBD2 | TRBJ2-7 | TRBV5-1 | TGCGCCAGCAGAAGTCGGACTAGCAAGGACGAGCAGTACTTC | CASRSRTSKDEQYF
- | TRBD1 | TRBJ2-7 | TRBV28 | TGTGCCAGCAGTGTCCCCGGGGGACAGGGGACCTACGAGCAGTACTTC | CASSVPGGQGTYEQYF
once | - | TRBJ1-3 | TRBV6-1 | TGTGCCAGCAGAGAAAACGGGATGCTCTCTGGAAACACCATATATTTT | CASRENGMLSGNTIYF
- | - | TRBJ1-1 | TRBV27 | TGTGCCAGCAGTTTAAAGGCGGGCTCCGGGACTGAAGCTTTCTTT | CASSLKAGSGTEAFF
- | - | TRBJ1-1 | TRBV11-3 | TGTGCCAGCAGCCTTCAGGGGAACACTGAAGCTTTCTTT | CASSLQGNTEAFF
- | - | TRBJ1-2 | TRBV5-1 | TGCGCCAGCAGCTTGATAGGGAGAATAGGCTACACCTTC | CASSLIGRIGYTF
- | TRBD1 | TRBJ2-7 | TRBV18 | TGTGCCAGCTCATCTACGACAGGGGCCTACGAGCAGTACTTC | CASSSTTGAYEQYF
- | - | TRBJ2-3 | TRBV5-6 | TGTGCCAGCAGCTTCCTCGACGCGGTCGGCACAGATACGCAGTATTTT | CASSFLDAVGTDTQYF
- | TRBD1 | TRBJ2-7 | TRBV29-1 | TGCAGCGTTTGGACAGGGGAGGGCTACGAGCAGTACTTC | CSVWTGEGYEQYF
- | - | TRBJ1-2 | TRBV3-1/TRBV3-2 | TGTGCCAGCAGCCAAGTTCAGGGATACGATGGCTACACCTTC | CASSQVQGYDGYTF
- | TRBD1 | TRBJ1-3 | TRBV5-3 | TGTGCCAGAAGCATGACAGGGACCGGCACCATATATTTT | CARSMTGTGTIYF
- | - | TRBJ2-2 | TRBV9 | TGTGCCAGCAGTAGCGGCGGGGCCGCGAACACCGGGGAGCTGTTTTTT | CASSSGGAANTGELFF
- | TRBD2 | TRBJ2-2 | TRBV28 | TGTGCCAGCAGTTTCAAGCGGGAGGGCCCCGGGGAGCTGTTTTTT | CASSFKREGPGELFF
- | TRBD1 | TRBJ1-2 | TRBV7-9 | TGTGCCAGCAGCAGACAGGGGAAACAAAACTATGGCTACACCTTC | CASSRQGKQNYGYTF
- | - | TRBJ1-5 | TRBV4-1 | TGCGCCAGCAGCCAAGATTTTCGGGGTAGGGGCAATCAGCCCCAGCATTTT | CASSQDFRGRGNQPQHF
- | - | TRBJ1-2 | TRBV30 | TGTGCCTGGTCCCCGACGGAGTACCTCTATGGCTACACCTTC | CAWSPTEYLYGYTF
- | TRBD2 | TRBJ2-5 | TRBV5-5 | TGTGCCAGCAGCCCGGGGGAGGGTCGGCAAGAGACCCAGTACTTC | CASSPGEGRQETQYF
many | TRBD2 | TRBJ2-3 | TRBV9 | TGTGCCAGCAGCGGCAGGAGCGGGGATTACACAGATACGCAGTATTTT | CASSGRSGDYTDTQYF
- | - | TRBJ2-7 | TRBV9 | TGTGCCAGCAGCGCCTCCTTCCAGGGTGGCGAGCAGTACTTC | CASSASFQGGEQYF
once | TRBD1 | TRBJ1-4 | TRBV5-1 | TGCGCCAGCAGCCCGCTGACAGGGGAGGGCGGAAAACTGTTTTTT | CASSPLTGEGGKLFF
- | - | TRBJ1-5 | TRBV6-6 | TGTGCCAGCAGCAACAGGGACTATAGCAATCAGCCCCAGCATTTT | CASSNRDYSNQPQHF
- | TRBD1 | TRBJ1-1 | TRBV30 | TGTGCCTGGAGTAGGGGAGAAGACAGGGGGCTCACTGAAGCTTTCTTT | CAWSRGEDRGLTEAFF
few | - | TRBJ1-6 | TRBV7-9 | TGTGCCAGCAGCCCTGGACGGGGGAATTCACCCCTCCACTTT | CASSPGRGNSPLHF
few | - | TRBJ2-7 | TRBV29-1 | TGCAGCGTTAGCAGGGCCTACGAGCAGTACTTC | CSVSRAYEQYF
- | - | TRBJ1-5 | TRBV3-1/TRBV3-2 | TGTGCCAGCAGCCAAGATTCGGGAGGTCAGCCCCAGCATTTT | CASSQDSGGQPQHF
- | - | TRBJ1-2 | TRBV29-1 | TGCAGCGTTGACGCGACAGGCAACTATGGCTACACCTTC | CSVDATGNYGYTF
- | TRBD1 | TRBJ1-2 | TRBV29-1 | TGCAGCGTTAATACAGGGGCTGGCTATGGCTACACCTTC | CSVNTGAGYGYTF
few | - | TRBJ2-3 | TRBV29-1 | TGCAGCGTTATAGCAGATACGCAGTATTTT | CSVIADTQYF
- | TRBD2 | TRBJ2-7 | TRBV28 | TGTGCCAGCAGATCGGGACTAGGCGAGCAGTACTTC | CASRSGLGEQYF
- | - | TRBJ1-2 | TRBV12-3/TRBV12-4 | TGTGCCAGCAGTTCCCAGGGCTATGGCTACACCTTC | CASSSQGYGYTF
- | - | TRBJ1-1 | TRBV27 | TGTGCCAGCAGTTCCTATTTACAGGTATCGAACACTGAAGCTTTCTTT | CASSSYLQVSNTEAFF
- | TRBD2 | TRBJ2-1 | TRBV11-2 | TGTGCCAGCAGCTTAGATCCTGTTTCGGTGACTAGCGGGAGGAATGAGCAGTTCTTC | CASSLDPVSVTSGRNEQFF
- | - | TRBJ1-1 | TRBV29-1 | TGCAGCGTTGATCGCAGTAACACTGAAGCTTTCTTT | CSVDRSNTEAFF
- | - | TRBJ1-2 | TRBV28 | TGTGCCAGCAGTCCGAGCAGGGTTCCTGGCTACACCTTC | CASSPSRVPGYTF
- | - | TRBJ2-5 | TRBV9 | TGTGCCAGCAGCGTAGGTACAGGAGCTGCTGAGACCCAGTACTTC | CASSVGTGAAETQYF
- | - | TRBJ1-4 | TRBV6-2/TRBV6-3 | TGTGCCAGCAGTTACTCCCCGACAGTGACTAATGAAAAACTGTTTTTT | CASSYSPTVTNEKLFF
- | - | TRBJ1-6 | TRBV28 | TGTGCCAGCCGCCGACAGCTCTCCTATAATTCACCCCTCCACTTT | CASRRQLSYNSPLHF
- | - | TRBJ1-5 | TRBV28 | TGTGCCAGCAGTTTATTGGGGGCCGGTCAGCCCCAGCATTTT | CASSLLGAGQPQHF
once | - | TRBJ1-2 | TRBV12-3/TRBV12-4 | TGTGCCAGCAGTGAGTTCGACTATGGCTACACCTTC | CASSEFDYGYTF
- | - | TRBJ2-1 | TRBV7-3 | TGTGCCAGCAGCTTAATCGGGGGAGGTTTGAATGAGCAGTTCTTC | CASSLIGGGLNEQFF
- | - | TRBJ2-4 | TRBV29-1 | TGCAGCGTGACCGTTTCGGGGGAAAACATTCAGTACTTC | CSVTVSGENIQYF
few | TRBD1 | TRBJ2-1 | TRBV24-1 | TGTGCCACCAGTGATCACTCCGGGACAGGGGTAGGGAATGAGCAGTTCTTC | CATSDHSGTGVGNEQFF
- | TRBD1 | TRBJ2-2 | TRBV30 | TGTGCCTGGAAAGAGGACAGGGTCGTCAACGGGGAGCTGTTTTTT | CAWKEDRVVNGELFF
once | TRBD1 | TRBJ1-2 | TRBV12-3/TRBV12-4 | TGTGCCAGCAGTTTGGACAGGCAAGGGGGCTACACCTTC | CASSLDRQGGYTF
- | - | TRBJ2-5 | TRBV5-1 | TGCGCCAGCAGCCATTCCAAGACAGGAGATAATCAAGAGACCCAGTACTTC | CASSHSKTGDNQETQYF
few | - | TRBJ2-1 | TRBV7-9 | TGTGCCAGCAGCTTAGTGGGAGCCCCCAATGAGCAGTTCTTC | CASSLVGAPNEQFF
- | - | TRBJ1-5 | TRBV29-1 | TGCAGCGGTATCGCAGGGGACAATCAGCCCCAGCATTTT | CSGIAGDNQPQHF
few | TRBD1 | TRBJ1-1 | TRBV25-1 | TGTGCCAGCAGTGACCACAGGGGGAACACTGAAGCTTTCTTT | CASSDHRGNTEAFF
- | - | TRBJ2-3 | TRBV13 | TGTGCCAGCAGCTTTGGGACAACAGATACGCAGTATTTT | CASSFGTTDTQYF